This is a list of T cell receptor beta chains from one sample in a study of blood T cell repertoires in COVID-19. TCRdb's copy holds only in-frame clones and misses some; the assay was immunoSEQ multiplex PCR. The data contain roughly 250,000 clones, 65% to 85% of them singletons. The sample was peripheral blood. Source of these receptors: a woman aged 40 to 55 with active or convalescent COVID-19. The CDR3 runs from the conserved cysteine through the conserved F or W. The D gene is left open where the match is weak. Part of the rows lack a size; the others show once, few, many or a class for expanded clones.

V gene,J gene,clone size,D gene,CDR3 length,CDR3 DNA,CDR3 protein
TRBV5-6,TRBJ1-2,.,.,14,TGTGCCAGCAGCTTGTTAGTCTCCGACTATGGCTACACCTTC,CASSLLVSDYGYTF
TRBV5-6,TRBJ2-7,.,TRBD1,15,TGTGCCAGCAGCTCGGAGGGAGTTTGGTTCCCAGGGGGCGAATTC,CASSSEGVWFPGGEF
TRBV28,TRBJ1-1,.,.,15,TGTGCCAGCAGTTTTGCGGCCAGGGGGAACACTGAAGCTTTCTTT,CASSFAARGNTEAFF
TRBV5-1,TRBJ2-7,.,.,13,TGCGCCAGTTCCCGGGAGACCTCCTACGAGCAGTACTTC,CASSRETSYEQYF
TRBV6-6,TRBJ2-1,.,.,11,TGTGCCAGCAGTTACGGGCAGGAACGGTTCTTC,CASSYGQERFF
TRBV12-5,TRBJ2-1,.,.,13,TGTGCTAGTGCCTTGTACGGGGGCAATGAGCAGTTCTTC,CASALYGGNEQFF
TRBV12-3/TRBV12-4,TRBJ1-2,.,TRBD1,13,TGTGCCAGCAGGGAGACAGGGGGTTATGGCTACACCTTC,CASRETGGYGYTF
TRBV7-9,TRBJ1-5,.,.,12,TGTGCCAGCAGCCTCCCTAATCAGCCCCAGCATTTT,CASSLPNQPQHF
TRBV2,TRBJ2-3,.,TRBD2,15,TGTGCCAGCAGGTCACCGCGGGGGGGCCAAGATACGCAGTATTTT,CASRSPRGGQDTQYF
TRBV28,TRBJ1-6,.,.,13,TGTGCCAGCAGTTCCGGGCCCACTAGGACCCTCCACTTT,CASSSGPTRTLHF
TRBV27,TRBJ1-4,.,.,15,TGTGCCAGCAGTCCCCAGAGGGCAACTAATGAAAAACTGTTTTTT,CASSPQRATNEKLFF
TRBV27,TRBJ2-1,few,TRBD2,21,TGTGCCAGCAGTCATCCTCCGACTCTAGCGGGGGGGCCTGAGAAATTCTATGAGCAGTTCTTC,CASSHPPTLAGGPEKFYEQFF
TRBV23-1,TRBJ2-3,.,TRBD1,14,TGCGCCAGCAGTCGGGACAGGGTTGAAGATACGCAGTATTTT,CASSRDRVEDTQYF
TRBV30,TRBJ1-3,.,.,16,TGTGCCTGGAGTGTACTCCGGGGTTCCTCTGGAAACACCATATATTTT,CAWSVLRGSSGNTIYF
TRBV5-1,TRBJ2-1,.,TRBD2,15,TGCGCCAGCAGCCTAGTCGGGGGGGCCGGGTATGAGCAGTTCTTC,CASSLVGGAGYEQFF
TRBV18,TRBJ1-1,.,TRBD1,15,TGTGCCAGCTCAGGGACAGGGTGGGGGAACACTGAAGCTTTCTTT,CASSGTGWGNTEAFF
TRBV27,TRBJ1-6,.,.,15,TGTGCCACCCACCTGGGGAGCTCCTATAATTCACCCCTCCACTTT,CATHLGSSYNSPLHF
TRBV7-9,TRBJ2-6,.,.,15,TGTGCCAGCAGCTTAGCCGGAGCTGGGGCCAACGTCCTGACTTTC,CASSLAGAGANVLTF
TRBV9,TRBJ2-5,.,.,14,TGTGCCAGCAGCGTAGGAGGTCTAAAAGAGACCCAGTACTTC,CASSVGGLKETQYF
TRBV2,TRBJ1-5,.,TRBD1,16,TGTGCCAGCAGTCCGGTTGGAGGGGGCATAAATCAGCCCCAGCATTTT,CASSPVGGGINQPQHF
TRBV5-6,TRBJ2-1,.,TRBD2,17,TGTGCCAGCAGCTCCTCGGGTATGAGCGGGGGGTGGTATGAGCAGTTCTTC,CASSSSGMSGGWYEQFF
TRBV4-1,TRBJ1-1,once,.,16,TGCGCCAGCAGCCAAGTCGTCTTTTTTATGAACACTGAAGCTTTCTTT,CASSQVVFFMNTEAFF
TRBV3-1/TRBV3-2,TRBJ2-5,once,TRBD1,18,TGTGCCAGCAGCCAAGTGGACAGGGTTGTATCGGTAGCGGAGACCCAGTACTTC,CASSQVDRVVSVAETQYF
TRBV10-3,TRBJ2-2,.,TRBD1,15,TGTGCCACCGCAGGGACAGGGGAGAACACCGGGGAGCTGTTTTTT,CATAGTGENTGELFF
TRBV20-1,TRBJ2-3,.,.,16,TGCAGTGCTAGTGCCTGGATCGGGGTTAGCACAGATACGCAGTATTTT,CSASAWIGVSTDTQYF
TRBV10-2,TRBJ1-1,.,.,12,TGCGCCACCACCACGGGGGGGCCTGAAGCTTTCTTT,CATTTGGPEAFF
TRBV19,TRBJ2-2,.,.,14,TGTGCCAGTATAGCCTACGCGAACACCGGGGAGCTGTTTTTT,CASIAYANTGELFF
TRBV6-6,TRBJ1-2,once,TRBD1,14,TGTGCCAGCAGTTACAGGGGGCTCAACTATGGCTACACCTTC,CASSYRGLNYGYTF
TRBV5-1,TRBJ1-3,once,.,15,TGCGCCAGCAGCTTAGAGGGGGTCTCTGGAAACACCATATATTTT,CASSLEGVSGNTIYF
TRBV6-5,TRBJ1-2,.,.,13,TGTGCCAGCAGGACCAGGGAAGACTATGGCTACACCTTC,CASRTREDYGYTF
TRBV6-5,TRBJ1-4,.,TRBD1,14,TGTGCCAGCAGTTGGGACAGAACTAATGAAAAACTGTTTTTT,CASSWDRTNEKLFF
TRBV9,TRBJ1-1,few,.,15,TGTGCCAGCAGCGTAGTACAGGGCTACAACACTGAAGCTTTCTTT,CASSVVQGYNTEAFF
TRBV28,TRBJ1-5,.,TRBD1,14,TGTGCCACCAGTCGCGTCCGACAGGGAATGCCCCAGCATTTT,CATSRVRQGMPQHF
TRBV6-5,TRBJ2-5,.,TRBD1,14,TGTGCCAGCAGTTATAACAGGGGGCATGGGACCCAGTACTTC,CASSYNRGHGTQYF
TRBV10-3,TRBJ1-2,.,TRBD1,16,TGTGCCATCAGCCCGGTAGGGACAGGATCCAACTATGGCTACACCTTC,CAISPVGTGSNYGYTF
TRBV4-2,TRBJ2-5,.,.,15,TGTGCCAGCAGCCAAGCGGGGGGCCACCAAGAGACCCAGTACTTC,CASSQAGGHQETQYF
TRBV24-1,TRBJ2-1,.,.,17,TGTGCCACCAGTGATCCCTCAACAGGGAAACCCTACAATGAGCAGTTCTTC,CATSDPSTGKPYNEQFF
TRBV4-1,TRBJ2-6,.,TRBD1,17,TGCGCCAGCAGCCATGGGACAGGGGACTTTGGGGCCAACGTCCTGACTTTC,CASSHGTGDFGANVLTF
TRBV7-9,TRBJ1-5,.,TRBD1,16,TGTGCCAGCAGTCCGGACAGGGTAGGCAGCAATCAGCCCCAGCATTTT,CASSPDRVGSNQPQHF
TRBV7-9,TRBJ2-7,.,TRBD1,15,TGTGCCAGCAGCCCTCTTGGGACAGGGACCTACGAGCAGTACTTC,CASSPLGTGTYEQYF
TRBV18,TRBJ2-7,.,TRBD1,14,TGTGCCAGCTCGATGGGACAGGGGGCCTACGAGCAGTACTTC,CASSMGQGAYEQYF
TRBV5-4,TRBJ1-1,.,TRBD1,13,TGTGCCAGCAGCGCGACAGGGGAAACTGAAGCTTTCTTT,CASSATGETEAFF